This T cell receptor beta chain was profiled in a study of T cells in Graves' hyperthyroidism and ophthalmopathy. Regarding the study as a whole: Classification by a 13 V-J model distinguished ophthalmopathy from stable hyperthyroidism.

Ten or more counts support this clonotype. Its antigen is unidentified. The PBMCs were taken from approximately 11 ml of fresh peripheral blood. RNA transcripts served as the template for amplifying TCR beta CDR3 regions. HTBI primers were the set used in a first-round RT-PCR of the TCR CDR3. Each CDR3 protein is one row after TCRdb ran MiXCR on the multiplex PCR reads. Of about 300,000 distinct CDR3 sequences in the sample, 12% to 15% were seen once. The V gene's germline CDR1 is SGHTA and CDR2 FQGNSA. This CDR3 has 15 amino acids. The V gene lost 4 bases and the J gene lost 2 bases, with 12 bases spanning the gap.

The source material was blood. V usage is TRBV7-2 and J usage is TRBJ2-1; the D is unclear. The TCR was taken from a woman aged 35 to 49 with Graves' hyperthyroidism. In DNA form, the CDR3 reads TGTGCCAGCAGCTCAGTCGGTGGAACCTACAATGAGCAGTTCTTC. Translated: CASSSVGGTYNEQFF.